Listed below are T cell receptor beta chains from one sample, sequenced in a study of cytomegalovirus exposure and HLA in healthy donors. This table comes from immunoSEQ multiplex PCR, and its TCRdb copy is limited to in-frame clones, with some not included. The sample lists more than 130,000 clones, more than 60% occurring once. The sample comprised PBMCs. These receptors originate from a male donor in good health and CMV-seronegative. CDR3s include the opening cysteine and the closing phenylalanine or tryptophan. D genes are given only for firm matches. Size values are once, few and many counts, or a class for expanded clones, and some rows have none.

>TRBV30|-|TRBD2|TRBJ2-1|17
TGTGCCTGGAACCTGCAAAGGACTAGCGGGGTGGGATATGAGCAGTTCTTC
CAWNLQRTSGVGYEQFF
>TRBV9|-|-|TRBJ2-1|13
TGTGCCAGCAGCGTAGATCGGGTGAGAGAGCAGTTCTTC
CASSVDRVREQFF
>TRBV5-4|few|TRBD1|TRBJ1-2|16
TGTGCCAGCAGCTGGGGACAGGGCGATCGTAACTATGGCTACACCTTC
CASSWGQGDRNYGYTF
>TRBV18|-|-|TRBJ2-3|15
TGTGCCAGCTCACCACGGCGGTCAAGCACAGATACGCAGTATTTT
CASSPRRSSTDTQYF
>TRBV18|-|TRBD2|TRBJ2-5|15
TGTGCCAGCTCACCTGGACTAGCGGGGGCGGAGACCCAGTACTTC
CASSPGLAGAETQYF
>TRBV6-5|-|-|TRBJ2-5|14
TGTGCCAGCAGTTACTCTAGGGGGTGGGAGACCCAGTACTTC
CASSYSRGWETQYF
>TRBV5-1|-|TRBD1|TRBJ2-7|15
TGCGCCAGCAGCCCAGTCCCGGGACAGGGGTACCAGCAGTACTTC
CASSPVPGQGYQQYF
>TRBV18|-|-|TRBJ1-5|14
TGTGCCAGCTCACCGGGCTCGGACAATCAGCCCCAGCATTTT
CASSPGSDNQPQHF
>TRBV6-6|few|-|TRBJ1-3|15
TGTGCCAGCAGTTCCGCCCCGGAGGCTGGAAACACCATATATTTT
CASSSAPEAGNTIYF
>TRBV15|few|-|TRBJ2-5|15
TGTGCCACCAGCAGAGGTTACGCGGGCCAAGAGACCCAGTACTTC
CATSRGYAGQETQYF
>TRBV6-1|-|TRBD2|TRBJ2-5|17
TGTGCCAGCAGTGAATCCACTCTAGCGGGGGTCCGTCAGACCCAGTACTTC
CASSESTLAGVRQTQYF
>TRBV28|-|-|TRBJ1-1|13
TGTGCCAGCAGAAACTCCGGGGACACTGAAGCTTTCTTT
CASRNSGDTEAFF
>TRBV7-3|-|-|TRBJ1-1|14
TGTGCCAGCAGCTTAGGACAGATGAACACTGAAGCTTTCTTT
CASSLGQMNTEAFF
>TRBV7-8|-|TRBD1|TRBJ1-2|13
TGTGCCAGCAGCCTAAGGACAGGGAATGGCTACACCTTC
CASSLRTGNGYTF
>TRBV5-4|-|TRBD1|TRBJ1-6|13
TGTGCCAGCAGCCGAGGGACAGTTAAAACCCTCCACTTT
CASSRGTVKTLHF
>TRBV13|-|-|TRBJ1-1|12
TGTGCCAGCAGCTTAGGTTCCGTTGAAGCTTTCTTT
CASSLGSVEAFF
>TRBV12-5|-|TRBD1|TRBJ2-2|16
TGTGCTAGTGGACCCGGACAGGGGGCCAGCACCGGGGAGCTGTTTTTT
CASGPGQGASTGELFF
>TRBV10-3|-|TRBD1|TRBJ2-7|15
TGTGCCATCAACCCGACCGGACAGGGGGCCAGAGAGCAGTACTTC
CAINPTGQGAREQYF
>TRBV6-6|-|TRBD2|TRBJ2-5|14
TGTGCCAGCAGTCCCGGGACTAGGGACGAGACCCAGTACTTC
CASSPGTRDETQYF
>TRBV4-1|few|-|TRBJ2-1|17
TGCGCCAGCAGCCAAGAGGGTCCGAGGGCTTTACTCAATGAGCAGTTCTTC
CASSQEGPRALLNEQFF
>TRBV27|-|-|TRBJ2-2|12
TGTGCCAGCAGTTTCCAAATCGGGGAGCTGTTTTTT
CASSFQIGELFF
>TRBV19|-|-|TRBJ1-3|15
TGTGCCAGTAGTATTCACTACCCCAATGGAAACACCATATATTTT
CASSIHYPNGNTIYF
>TRBV28|-|TRBD1|TRBJ2-3|17
TGTGCCAGCAGTTTACCCCCGCGGGACAGGGACACAGATACGCAGTATTTT
CASSLPPRDRDTDTQYF
>TRBV5-1|-|TRBD1|TRBJ1-1|15
TGCTCCAGCAGCGGACAGGGGCCGTCGGTAACTGAAGCTTTCTTT
CSSSGQGPSVTEAFF
>TRBV9|-|TRBD1|TRBJ2-2|15
TGTGCCAGCAGCCTACGACAGGGCCCCCCCGGGGAGCTGTTTTTT
CASSLRQGPPGELFF
>TRBV5-1|once|-|TRBJ2-1|16
TGCGCCTGCAGCCCCTCGTTGGGAGCGGTCTACAATGAGCAGTTCTTC
CACSPSLGAVYNEQFF
>TRBV10-3|many|TRBD1|TRBJ1-5|14
TGTGCCATCGGGACAGGGGACAGCAATCAGCCCCAGCATTTT
CAIGTGDSNQPQHF
>TRBV19|few|-|TRBJ1-1|13
TGTGCCAGTAGTTCCCGCGGGAACACTGAAGCTTTCTTT
CASSSRGNTEAFF
>TRBV5-4|-|-|TRBJ2-7|13
TGTGCCAGCAGCATCGGACCACCGGGGGAGCAGTACTTC
CASSIGPPGEQYF
>TRBV4-1|-|-|TRBJ2-7|17
TGCGCCAGCAGCCAAGATCTGGGGGCGGGAGCCTCCTACGAGCAGTACTTC
CASSQDLGAGASYEQYF
>TRBV7-6|-|TRBD2|TRBJ2-3|15
TGTGCCAGCAGCACACTAGCGGGGGGGACAGATACGCAGTATTTT
CASSTLAGGTDTQYF
>TRBV7-9|-|-|TRBJ2-7|15
TGTGCCAGCAGCTCTTCGCAGGGGGGCACCTACGAGCAGTACTTC
CASSSSQGGTYEQYF
>TRBV19|-|TRBD2|TRBJ2-4|11
TGTGCCAGTAGTGCAGCGGGGATTCAGTACTTC
CASSAAGIQYF
>TRBV7-2|few|-|TRBJ2-7|14
TGTGCCAGCAGCTCCGACAGAACCACCTACGAGCAGTACTTC
CASSSDRTTYEQYF
>TRBV19|once|TRBD1|TRBJ1-5|13
TGTGCCAGTAAGGACAGGAGCAATCAGCCCCAGCATTTT
CASKDRSNQPQHF
>TRBV4-1|-|TRBD2|TRBJ2-7|16
TGCGCCAGCAGCCAAGGCCGGGACACTGCGGGGGGCGAGCAGTACTTC
CASSQGRDTAGGEQYF
>TRBV6-4|-|TRBD1|TRBJ1-2|13
TGTGCCAGCAGTGGCCACAGGGGCCGAGGCTACACCTTC
CASSGHRGRGYTF
>TRBV19|once|-|TRBJ1-6|12
TGTGCCAGTAGTATATCAGGAGGACCCCTCCACTTT
CASSISGGPLHF